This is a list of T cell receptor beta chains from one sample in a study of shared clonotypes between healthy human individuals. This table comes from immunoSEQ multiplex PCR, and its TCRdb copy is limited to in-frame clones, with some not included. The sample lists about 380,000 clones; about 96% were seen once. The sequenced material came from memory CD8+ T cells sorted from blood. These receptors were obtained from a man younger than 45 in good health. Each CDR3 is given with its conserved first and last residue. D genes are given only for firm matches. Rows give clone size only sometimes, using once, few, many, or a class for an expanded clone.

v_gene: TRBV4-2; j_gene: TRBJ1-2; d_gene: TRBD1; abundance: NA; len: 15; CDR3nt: TGTGCCAGCAGCCAAGGGTGGGCAGGGGGCACGGGCTACACCTTC; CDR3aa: CASSQGWAGGTGYTF
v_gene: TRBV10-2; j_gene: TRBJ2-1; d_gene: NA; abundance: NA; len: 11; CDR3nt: TGCGCCAGCGGGACCTACAATGAGCAGTTCTTC; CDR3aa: CASGTYNEQFF
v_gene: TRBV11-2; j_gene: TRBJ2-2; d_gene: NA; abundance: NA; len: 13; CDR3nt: TGTGCCAGCAGCGTAGGGACAACCGGGGAGCTGTTTTTT; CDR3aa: CASSVGTTGELFF
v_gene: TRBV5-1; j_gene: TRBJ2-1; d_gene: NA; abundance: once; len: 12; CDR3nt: TGCGCCAGCAAGAATCAGGGCAATGAGCAGTTCTTC; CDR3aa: CASKNQGNEQFF
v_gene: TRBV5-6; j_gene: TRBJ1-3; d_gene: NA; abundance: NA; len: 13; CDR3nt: TGTGCCAGCAGCTTGACAGGGGGAAACACCATATATTTT; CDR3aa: CASSLTGGNTIYF
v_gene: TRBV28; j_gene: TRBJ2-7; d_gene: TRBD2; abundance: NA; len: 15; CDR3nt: TGTGCCAGCAGTTTAGAATACCTAGCGGGAGACGAGCAGTACTTC; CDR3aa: CASSLEYLAGDEQYF
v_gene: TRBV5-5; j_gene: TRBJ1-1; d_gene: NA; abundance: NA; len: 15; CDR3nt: TGTGCCAGCAGCTTGGGAACCACAGGGAACACTGAAGCTTTCTTT; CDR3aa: CASSLGTTGNTEAFF
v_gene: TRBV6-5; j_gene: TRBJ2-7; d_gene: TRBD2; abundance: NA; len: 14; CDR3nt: TGTGCCAGCAGTCGACTAGCGGGAGTCTCCGAGCAGTACTTC; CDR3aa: CASSRLAGVSEQYF
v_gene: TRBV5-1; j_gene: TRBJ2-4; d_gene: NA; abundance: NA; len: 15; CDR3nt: TGCGCCAGCAGCTTGGAGGGGGGAGCCAAAAACATTCAGTACTTC; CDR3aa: CASSLEGGAKNIQYF
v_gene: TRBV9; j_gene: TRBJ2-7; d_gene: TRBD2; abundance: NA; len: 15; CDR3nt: TGTGCCAGCAGCCGGGGACTAGCGGACAACTACGAGCAGTACTTC; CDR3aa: CASSRGLADNYEQYF
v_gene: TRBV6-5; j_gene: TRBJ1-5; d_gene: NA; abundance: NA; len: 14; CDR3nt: TGTGCCAGCAGTTACTCGGTTACCAATCAGCCCCAGCATTTT; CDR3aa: CASSYSVTNQPQHF
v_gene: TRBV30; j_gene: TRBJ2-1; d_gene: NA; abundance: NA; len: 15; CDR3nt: TGTGCCTGGAATGGGCGGCCCTCAGGTATCCATGAGCAGTTCTTC; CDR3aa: CAWNGRPSGIHEQFF
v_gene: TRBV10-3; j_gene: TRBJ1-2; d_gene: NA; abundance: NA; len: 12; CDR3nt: TGTGCCATCAGTGATGGACTTTCCGACTACACCTTC; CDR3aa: CAISDGLSDYTF
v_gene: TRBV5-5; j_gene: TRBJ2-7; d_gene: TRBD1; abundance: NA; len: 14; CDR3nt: TGTGCCAGCAGCAGAGACAGGGTAAACTACGAGCAGTACTTC; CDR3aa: CASSRDRVNYEQYF
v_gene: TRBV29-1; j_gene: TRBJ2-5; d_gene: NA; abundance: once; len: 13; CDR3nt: TGCAGCGTTCCCCCGACTCCGGGAGAGACCCAGTACTTC; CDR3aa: CSVPPTPGETQYF
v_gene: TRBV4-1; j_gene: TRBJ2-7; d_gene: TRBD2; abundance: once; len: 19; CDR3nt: TGCGCCAGCAGCCAAGCGGTTTTACTAGCGGGAACTGGATCCTACGAGCAGTACTTC; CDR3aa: CASSQAVLLAGTGSYEQYF
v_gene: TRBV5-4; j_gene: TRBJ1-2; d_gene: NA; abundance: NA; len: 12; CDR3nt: TGTGCCAGCGGTGTAGGGGGCTATGGCTACACCTTC; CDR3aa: CASGVGGYGYTF
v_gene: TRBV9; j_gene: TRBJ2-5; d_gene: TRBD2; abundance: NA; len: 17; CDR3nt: TGTGCCAGCAGCGTCGGACCGGGACTAGCGGGAGAAGCGACCCAGTACTTC; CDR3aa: CASSVGPGLAGEATQYF
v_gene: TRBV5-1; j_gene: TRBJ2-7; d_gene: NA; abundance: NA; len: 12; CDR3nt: TGCGCCAGCAGCTTGCCGTCCTACGAGCAGTACTTC; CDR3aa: CASSLPSYEQYF
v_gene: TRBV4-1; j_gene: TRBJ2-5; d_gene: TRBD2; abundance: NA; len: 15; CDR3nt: TGCGCCAGCAGCCAAGCCGCCGGGAGGAGGGAGACCCAGTACTTC; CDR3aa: CASSQAAGRRETQYF
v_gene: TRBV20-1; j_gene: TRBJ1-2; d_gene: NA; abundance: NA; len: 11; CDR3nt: TGCAGTGCTAGGGGAGGGGATGGCTACACCTTC; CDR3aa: CSARGGDGYTF
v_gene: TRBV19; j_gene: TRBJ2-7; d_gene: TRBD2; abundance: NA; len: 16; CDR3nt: TGTGCCAGTAGTATGAGGACTAGCGGGATCTCCTACGAGCAGTACTTC; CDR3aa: CASSMRTSGISYEQYF
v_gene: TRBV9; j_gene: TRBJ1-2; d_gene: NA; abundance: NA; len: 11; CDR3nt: TGTGCCAGCTCCACGGGGGACGGCTACACCTTC; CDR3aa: CASSTGDGYTF
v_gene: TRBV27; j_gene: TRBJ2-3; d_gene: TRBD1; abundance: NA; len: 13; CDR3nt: TGTGCCAGCAAGGGACAGGGCACAGATACGCAGTATTTT; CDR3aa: CASKGQGTDTQYF
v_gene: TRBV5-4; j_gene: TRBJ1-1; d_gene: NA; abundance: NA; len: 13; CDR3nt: TGTGCCAGCAGCCAATACAGGAACACTGAAGCTTTCTTT; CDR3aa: CASSQYRNTEAFF
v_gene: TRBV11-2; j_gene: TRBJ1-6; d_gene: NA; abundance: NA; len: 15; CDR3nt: TGTGCCAGCAGGGGAATAAGGAGGGCCAATTCACCCCTCCACTTT; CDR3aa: CASRGIRRANSPLHF
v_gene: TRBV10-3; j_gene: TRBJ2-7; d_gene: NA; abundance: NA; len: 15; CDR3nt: TGTGCCATCAGTGAACGGGCAGGCGCGTCCTACGAGCAGTACTTC; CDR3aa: CAISERAGASYEQYF
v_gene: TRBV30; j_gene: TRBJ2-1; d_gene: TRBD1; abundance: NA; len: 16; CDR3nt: TGTGCCTGGAGTGTAGGGGGCGGGTTCTCCTACAATGAGCAGTTCTTC; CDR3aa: CAWSVGGGFSYNEQFF
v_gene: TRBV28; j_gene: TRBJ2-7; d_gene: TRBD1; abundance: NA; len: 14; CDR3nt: TGTGCCAGCAGTTTGGGACAGGGTGGCTACGAGCAGTACTTC; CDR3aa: CASSLGQGGYEQYF
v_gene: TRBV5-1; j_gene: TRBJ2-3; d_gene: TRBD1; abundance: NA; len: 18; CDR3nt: TGCGCCAGCAGCCTCGGGACAGGGGGCCCTCAGAGAAGAGATACGCAGTATTTT; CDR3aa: CASSLGTGGPQRRDTQYF
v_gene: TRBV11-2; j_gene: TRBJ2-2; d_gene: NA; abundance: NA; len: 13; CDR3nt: TGTGCCAGCAGCTTGTGGAACACCGGGGAGCTGTTTTTT; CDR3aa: CASSLWNTGELFF
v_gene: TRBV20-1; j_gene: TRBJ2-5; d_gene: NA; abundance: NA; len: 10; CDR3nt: TGCAGTGCTCGCCAAGAGACCCAGTACTTC; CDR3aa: CSARQETQYF
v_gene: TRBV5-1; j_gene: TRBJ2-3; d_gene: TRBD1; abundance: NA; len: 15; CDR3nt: TGCGCCAGCAGCTCCGCGACAGGGAGCACAGATACGCAGTATTTT; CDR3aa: CASSSATGSTDTQYF